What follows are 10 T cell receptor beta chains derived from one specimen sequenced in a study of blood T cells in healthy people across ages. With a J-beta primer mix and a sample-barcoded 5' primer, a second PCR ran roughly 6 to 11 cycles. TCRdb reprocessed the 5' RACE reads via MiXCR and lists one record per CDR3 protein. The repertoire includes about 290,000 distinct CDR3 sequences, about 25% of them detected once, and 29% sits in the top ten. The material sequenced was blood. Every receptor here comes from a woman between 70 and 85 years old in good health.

CDR3 coding DNA: TGTGCCATCAGGGACGACAGGGAGGTGAACACTGAAGCTTTCTTT. Its protein is CAIRDDREVNTEAFF. The chain employs TRBV10-3 and TRBJ1-1; 7 bases align to TRBD1. The CDR3 contains 15 residues. In germline, CDR1 is ENHRY, CDR2 SYGVKD. V lost 6 bases and J lost 0; bases outside the gene matches: 7.

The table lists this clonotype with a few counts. This CDR3 reads CASSPTVSAYNEQFF. Here the CDR3 DNA reads TGTGCCAGCAGCCCTACAGTGAGCGCCTACAATGAGCAGTTCTTC. The chain joins TRBV7-3 to TRBJ2-1; D remains unclear. Germline lookup yields CDR1 SGHTA and CDR2 FQGTGA. Trimming stripped 5 bases from V and 2 bases from J, with 13 bases between. The CDR3 has 15 residues.

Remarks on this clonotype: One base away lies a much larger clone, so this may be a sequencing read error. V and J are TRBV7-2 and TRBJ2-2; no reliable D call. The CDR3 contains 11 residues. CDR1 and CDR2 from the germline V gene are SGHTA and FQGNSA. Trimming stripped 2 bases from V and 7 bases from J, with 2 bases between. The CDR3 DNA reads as TGTGCCAGCAGCTTACACGGGGAGCTGTTTTTT. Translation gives CASSLHGELFF.

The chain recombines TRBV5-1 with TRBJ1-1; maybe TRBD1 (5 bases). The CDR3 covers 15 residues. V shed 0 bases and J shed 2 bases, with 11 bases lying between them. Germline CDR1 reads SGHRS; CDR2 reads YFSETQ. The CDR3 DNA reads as TGCGCCAGCAGCTTGGTATCTGGGGGAAACACTGAAGCTTTCTTT. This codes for CASSLVSGGNTEAFF.

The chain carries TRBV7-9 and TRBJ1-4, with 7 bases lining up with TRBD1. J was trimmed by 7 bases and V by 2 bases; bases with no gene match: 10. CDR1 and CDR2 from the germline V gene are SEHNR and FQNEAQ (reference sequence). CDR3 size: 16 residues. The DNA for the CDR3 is TGTGCCAGCAGCTTAAAGGGGACAGTTTTCGGTGAAAAACTGTTTTTT. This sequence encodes CASSLKGTVFGEKLFF.

The CDR3 loop is CASSIQGPNQPQHF. In DNA form, the CDR3 reads TGTGCCAGCAGCATACAGGGGCCTAATCAGCCCCAGCATTTT. The rearrangement links TRBV12-3 or TRBV12-4 to TRBJ1-5; 7 bases align to TRBD1. The V gene end was trimmed by 6 bases and the J gene end by 4 bases; junction bases not matched to a gene: 6. This CDR3 region has 14 residues.

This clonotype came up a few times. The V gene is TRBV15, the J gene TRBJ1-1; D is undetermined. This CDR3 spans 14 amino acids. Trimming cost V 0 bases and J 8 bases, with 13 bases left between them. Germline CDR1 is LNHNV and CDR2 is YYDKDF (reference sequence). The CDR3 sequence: CATSRDLGNGEAFF. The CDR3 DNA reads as TGTGCCACCAGCAGAGATTTGGGGAACGGGGAAGCTTTCTTT.

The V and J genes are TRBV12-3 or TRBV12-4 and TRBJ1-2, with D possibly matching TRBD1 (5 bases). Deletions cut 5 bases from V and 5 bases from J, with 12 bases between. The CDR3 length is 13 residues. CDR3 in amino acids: CASSPRTTYGYTF. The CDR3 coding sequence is TGTGCCAGCAGTCCCCGGACAACGTATGGCTACACCTTC.

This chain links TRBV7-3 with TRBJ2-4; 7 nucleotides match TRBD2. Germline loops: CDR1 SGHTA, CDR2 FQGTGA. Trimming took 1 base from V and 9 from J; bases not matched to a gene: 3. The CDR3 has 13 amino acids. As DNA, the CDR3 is TGTGCCAGCAGCTTAAGCAGGGAGGGCATTCAGTACTTC. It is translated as CASSLSREGIQYF.

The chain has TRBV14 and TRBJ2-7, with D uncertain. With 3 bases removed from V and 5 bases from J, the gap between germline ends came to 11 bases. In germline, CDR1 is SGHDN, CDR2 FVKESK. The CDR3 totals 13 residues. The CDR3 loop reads CASSHIRKDEQYF. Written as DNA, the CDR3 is TGTGCCAGCAGCCACATCCGGAAGGACGAGCAGTACTTC.